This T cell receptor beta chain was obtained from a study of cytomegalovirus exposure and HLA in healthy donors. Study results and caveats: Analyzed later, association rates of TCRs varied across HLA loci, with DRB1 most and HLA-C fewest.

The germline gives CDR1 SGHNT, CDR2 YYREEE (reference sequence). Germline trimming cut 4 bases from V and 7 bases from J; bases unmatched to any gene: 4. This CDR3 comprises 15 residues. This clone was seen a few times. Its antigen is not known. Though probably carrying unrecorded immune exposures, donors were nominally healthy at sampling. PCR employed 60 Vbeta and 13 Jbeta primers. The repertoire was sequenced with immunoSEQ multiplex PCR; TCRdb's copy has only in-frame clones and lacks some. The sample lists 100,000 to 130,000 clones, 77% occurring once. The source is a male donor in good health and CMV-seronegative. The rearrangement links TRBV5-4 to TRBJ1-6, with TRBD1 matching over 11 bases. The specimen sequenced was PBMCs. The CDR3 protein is CASSGDRGGNSPLHF. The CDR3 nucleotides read TGTGCCAGCAGCGGGGACAGGGGGGGCAATTCACCCCTCCACTTT. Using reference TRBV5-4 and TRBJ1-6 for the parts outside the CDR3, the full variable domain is ETGVTQSPTHLIKTRGQQVTLRCSSQSGHNTVSWYQQALGQGPQFIFQYYREEENGRGNFPPRFSGLQFPNYSSELNVNALELDDSALYLCASSGDRGGNSPLHFGNGTRLTVT.